Listed below are T cell receptor beta chains from one sample, sequenced in a study of shared clonotypes between healthy human individuals. The method was immunoSEQ multiplex PCR; TCRdb's version includes in-frame clones alone and lacks a portion of them. Counted here are about 190,000 clones, approximately 61% occurring once; the ten biggest clones make up around 9.3%. Sequencing was done on a sample of memory CD4+ T cells sorted from blood. These receptors all stem from a man under 40 in good health. The CDR3 runs from the conserved cysteine through the conserved F or W. D genes are given only for firm matches. Clone size appears in some rows only: once, few, many, or a class for an expanded clone.

J gene	D gene	V gene	clone size	CDR3 protein	CDR3 DNA
TRBJ2-5	NA	TRBV5-8	NA	CASSLAQLAAYQETQYF	TGTGCCAGCAGCTTGGCCCAACTAGCAGCGTACCAAGAGACCCAGTACTTC
TRBJ2-7	TRBD1	TRBV27	NA	CAIRGQDEQYF	TGTGCCATCAGGGGGCAGGACGAGCAGTACTTC
TRBJ1-1	TRBD1	TRBV16	NA	CASSQSGTDTEAFF	TGTGCCAGCAGCCAATCAGGGACAGACACTGAAGCTTTCTTT
TRBJ1-4	NA	TRBV30	many	CASGATNEKLFF	TGTGCGTCGGGGGCAACTAATGAAAAACTGTTTTTT
TRBJ2-2	TRBD2	TRBV5-1	few	CASSLAGTSDGELFF	TGCGCCAGCAGCTTGGCCGGGACTAGTGACGGGGAGCTGTTTTTT
TRBJ2-1	NA	TRBV4-3	NA	CASSQDSGTNNEQFF	TGCGCCAGCAGCCAAGATTCGGGAACGAACAATGAGCAGTTCTTC
TRBJ1-4	TRBD1	TRBV6-5	NA	CASSSENRGVGEKLFF	TGTGCCAGCAGTTCAGAGAACAGGGGAGTGGGTGAAAAACTGTTTTTT
TRBJ1-4	TRBD1	TRBV5-1	NA	CASSSGTGTEKLFF	TGCGCCAGCAGCTCCGGGACAGGGACGGAAAAACTGTTTTTT
TRBJ2-1	NA	TRBV25-1	few	CASSPEGGESYNEQFF	TGTGCCAGCAGCCCAGAGGGGGGGGAATCCTACAATGAGCAGTTCTTC
TRBJ2-1	TRBD2	TRBV4-1	NA	CASSQGTSGRALYNEQFF	TGCGCCAGCAGCCAAGGGACTAGCGGGAGGGCCCTCTACAATGAGCAGTTCTTC
TRBJ1-4	TRBD1	TRBV28	NA	CASSSWDRGHEKLFF	TGTGCCAGCAGTTCCTGGGACAGGGGGCATGAAAAACTGTTTTTT
TRBJ2-7	NA	TRBV7-8	few	CASSLGRENEQYF	TGTGCCAGCAGCTTGGGAAGGGAAAACGAGCAGTACTTC